A selection of T cell receptor beta chains follows, all from one sample in a study of regulatory T cells in long-lasting Graves disease. MiXCR, run by TCRdb on the multiplex PCR reads, gives a single entry per CDR3 protein. The repertoire has 350,000 to 500,000 distinct CDR3 sequences, about 14% of them found once; the top ten carry under 20%. Separately, the same data were catalogued under a study of T cells in Graves' hyperthyroidism and ophthalmopathy.

Sequencing was performed on peripheral blood mononuclear cells (PBMCs), taken at new diagnosis, from a patient treated with antithyroid drugs. These receptors all stem from a woman in her forties or fifties with Graves disease. Each CDR3 is given with its conserved first and last residue. Each record gives: clone size, D gene, V gene, J gene, CDR3 DNA, CDR3 protein. D genes are given only for firm matches. Size tells how often a clone was seen (once, few, many) or the class of an expanded clone, and some rows leave it out.

size: -; D: -; V: TRBV7-9; J: TRBJ1-2; DNA: TGTGCCAGCAGCCACCCGATTAGTAGAGGCTATGGCTACACCTTC; CDR3: CASSHPISRGYGYTF
size: many; D: -; V: TRBV5-1; J: TRBJ2-3; DNA: TGCGCCAGCAGCTTGGTACCCAACGAAGGCACAGATACGCAGTATTTT; CDR3: CASSLVPNEGTDTQYF
size: -; D: -; V: TRBV10-1; J: TRBJ2-1; DNA: TGCGCCAGCAGTGAGTCGGGCAGATACAATGAGCAGTTCTTC; CDR3: CASSESGRYNEQFF
size: few; D: -; V: TRBV7-9; J: TRBJ2-7; DNA: TGTGCCAGCAGCCCGGGGTGGGGGTTTCCCTACGAGCAGTACTTC; CDR3: CASSPGWGFPYEQYF
size: many; D: TRBD2; V: TRBV2; J: TRBJ2-7; DNA: TGTGCCAGCAGTGGTATCGGGAGGACGAACTACGAGCAGTACTTC; CDR3: CASSGIGRTNYEQYF
size: -; D: -; V: TRBV5-8; J: TRBJ1-3; DNA: TGTGCCAGCAGCAGACAGTCGTTCTCTGGAAACACCATATATTTT; CDR3: CASSRQSFSGNTIYF
size: many; D: TRBD1; V: TRBV5-1; J: TRBJ2-1; DNA: TGCGCCAGCAGCTTACACACGGGACAGGGTTTTAATGAGCAGTTCTTC; CDR3: CASSLHTGQGFNEQFF
size: many; D: -; V: TRBV25-1; J: TRBJ2-7; DNA: TGTGCCAGCAGTGAATTTGGGAGGCCGGGACTGACCTACGAGCAGTACTTC; CDR3: CASSEFGRPGLTYEQYF
size: many; D: -; V: TRBV11-2; J: TRBJ2-2; DNA: TGTGCCAGCAGCCGGTCTAGAAGCGGGGAGCTGTTTTTT; CDR3: CASSRSRSGELFF
size: few; D: -; V: TRBV3-1; J: TRBJ2-1; DNA: TGTGCCAGCAGCGCGAACCGCGGGGTCTATGAGCAGTTCTTC; CDR3: CASSANRGVYEQFF
size: many; D: -; V: TRBV30; J: TRBJ2-7; DNA: TGTGCCTGGAGTGGTACCTACGAGCAGTACTTC; CDR3: CAWSGTYEQYF
size: many; D: -; V: TRBV11-2; J: TRBJ2-7; DNA: TGTGCCAGCAACACCGCGGAGGGATTGGAGTACGAGCAGTACTTC; CDR3: CASNTAEGLEYEQYF
size: many; D: -; V: TRBV12-3/TRBV12-4; J: TRBJ1-4; DNA: TGTGCCAGCAGTGGCACCAGGGTCATGGATGAAAAACTGTTTTTT; CDR3: CASSGTRVMDEKLFF
size: many; D: TRBD2; V: TRBV6-1; J: TRBJ2-3; DNA: TGTGCCAGCAGAATGGGACTAGCGGGAGTTGGGGGTGCAGATACGCAGTATTTT; CDR3: CASRMGLAGVGGADTQYF
size: many; D: TRBD2; V: TRBV30; J: TRBJ2-7; DNA: TGTGCCTGGAGGCGGACTAGCGGGCGGGACGAGCAGTACTTC; CDR3: CAWRRTSGRDEQYF
size: -; D: -; V: TRBV12-3/TRBV12-4; J: TRBJ2-7; DNA: TGTGCCAGCAGTTTCGATGGGAGTAGTTTCTACGAGCAGTACTTC; CDR3: CASSFDGSSFYEQYF
size: many; D: -; V: TRBV9; J: TRBJ1-1; DNA: TGTGCCAGCAGCGCTAAAAAGGGGGGCAGCAGCATGAACACTGAAGCTTTCTTT; CDR3: CASSAKKGGSSMNTEAFF
size: few; D: -; V: TRBV19; J: TRBJ2-5; DNA: TGTGCCAGTAGTATAATCTCCGGGGAGACCCAGTACTTC; CDR3: CASSIISGETQYF
size: few; D: TRBD1; V: TRBV10-3; J: TRBJ1-2; DNA: TGTGCCATCAGTGCGGGACAGGGAAACTATGGCTACACCTTC; CDR3: CAISAGQGNYGYTF
size: many; D: TRBD2; V: TRBV5-1; J: TRBJ2-1; DNA: TGCGCCAGCAGCGAAAGGAGCGGGGTCTACAATGAGCAGTTCTTC; CDR3: CASSERSGVYNEQFF
size: many; D: -; V: TRBV28; J: TRBJ1-1; DNA: TGTGCCAGCAGCCCAACCAGGACAGCAAACACTGAAGCTTTCTTT; CDR3: CASSPTRTANTEAFF
size: -; D: -; V: TRBV29-1; J: TRBJ2-1; DNA: TGCAGCGGGGGGATCGCAAATGAGCAGTTCTTC; CDR3: CSGGIANEQFF
size: few; D: -; V: TRBV10-3; J: TRBJ2-2; DNA: TGTGCCATCAAGCCAAGTGTGGTACGCGGGGAGCTGTTTTTT; CDR3: CAIKPSVVRGELFF
size: few; D: -; V: TRBV9; J: TRBJ2-2; DNA: TGTGCCAGCAGCGTAGGGTCGTACACCGGGGAGCTGTTTTTT; CDR3: CASSVGSYTGELFF
size: many; D: TRBD1; V: TRBV28; J: TRBJ2-3; DNA: TGTGCCACCGAGTTCCCAGGGGGCAGGGGAGGCACAGATACGCAGTATTTT; CDR3: CATEFPGGRGGTDTQYF
size: -; D: TRBD2; V: TRBV7-7; J: TRBJ2-2; DNA: TGTGCTAGCAGCGTCACTAGCGGCGCGAACACCGGGGAGCTGTTTTTT; CDR3: CASSVTSGANTGELFF
size: -; D: -; V: TRBV6-1; J: TRBJ2-2; DNA: TGTGCCAGCACCCAAATTAGTGCGAACACCGGGGAGCTGTTTTTT; CDR3: CASTQISANTGELFF
size: -; D: TRBD1; V: TRBV2; J: TRBJ2-7; DNA: TGTGCCAGCAGTGAGGGACAGGGATTCTACGAGCAGTACTTC; CDR3: CASSEGQGFYEQYF
size: many; D: -; V: TRBV9; J: TRBJ2-1; DNA: TGTGCCAGCAGCGTAGGATCTCCCCATGAGCAGTTCTTC; CDR3: CASSVGSPHEQFF
size: -; D: TRBD1; V: TRBV5-1; J: TRBJ2-1; DNA: TGCGCCAGCAGCCCTTACGGGACAGGGGTCAATGAGCAGTTCTTC; CDR3: CASSPYGTGVNEQFF
size: -; D: TRBD1; V: TRBV6-1; J: TRBJ1-4; DNA: TGTGCCAGCAGCGGGACAGGGGGCACTAATGAAAAACTGTTTTTT; CDR3: CASSGTGGTNEKLFF
size: many; D: -; V: TRBV20-1; J: TRBJ2-3; DNA: TGCAGTGCTAGAGATTGGGCTTTACAGACCCCTCGCACAGATACGCAGTATTTT; CDR3: CSARDWALQTPRTDTQYF
size: many; D: TRBD1; V: TRBV28; J: TRBJ1-2; DNA: TGTGCCAGCAGTCCCGGGACAGGCTTTAACTATGGCTACACCTTC; CDR3: CASSPGTGFNYGYTF
size: few; D: -; V: TRBV7-2; J: TRBJ2-1; DNA: TGTGCCAGCAGCCCAATGGCAGGGGGGGGGGGTCATGAGCAGTTCTTC; CDR3: CASSPMAGGGGHEQFF
size: many; D: -; V: TRBV2; J: TRBJ2-7; DNA: TGTGCCAGCACCCCGACAGGACAACAGAACTACGAGCAGTACTTC; CDR3: CASTPTGQQNYEQYF
size: many; D: TRBD2; V: TRBV11-2; J: TRBJ2-3; DNA: TGTGCCAGCAGCTCGCGCCCGAGGACTAGCGGGCTGACTAGCACAGATACGCAGTATTTT; CDR3: CASSSRPRTSGLTSTDTQYF
size: -; D: -; V: TRBV18; J: TRBJ2-2; DNA: TGTGCCAGCTCACCAAGCAGGGGGAACACCGGGGAGCTGTTTTTT; CDR3: CASSPSRGNTGELFF
size: few; D: TRBD2; V: TRBV27; J: TRBJ2-2; DNA: TGTGCCAGCAGTTTACAGGCGGGAGGGTACACCGGGGAGCTGTTTTTT; CDR3: CASSLQAGGYTGELFF
size: many; D: -; V: TRBV5-5; J: TRBJ2-3; DNA: TGTGCCAGCAGCTTGGGGGCGGCAGGGACGCAGTATTTT; CDR3: CASSLGAAGTQYF
size: many; D: -; V: TRBV10-1; J: TRBJ1-1; DNA: TGCGCCAGCAGTCCTCGACAGACATACACTGAAGCTTTCTTT; CDR3: CASSPRQTYTEAFF
size: many; D: -; V: TRBV5-1; J: TRBJ1-6; DNA: TGCGCCAGCAGCTTGGCAGGGAATAATTCACCCCTCCACTTT; CDR3: CASSLAGNNSPLHF
size: -; D: -; V: TRBV28; J: TRBJ1-6; DNA: TGTGCCAGCAGTGTCAGCGCATCACCCCTCCACTTT; CDR3: CASSVSASPLHF